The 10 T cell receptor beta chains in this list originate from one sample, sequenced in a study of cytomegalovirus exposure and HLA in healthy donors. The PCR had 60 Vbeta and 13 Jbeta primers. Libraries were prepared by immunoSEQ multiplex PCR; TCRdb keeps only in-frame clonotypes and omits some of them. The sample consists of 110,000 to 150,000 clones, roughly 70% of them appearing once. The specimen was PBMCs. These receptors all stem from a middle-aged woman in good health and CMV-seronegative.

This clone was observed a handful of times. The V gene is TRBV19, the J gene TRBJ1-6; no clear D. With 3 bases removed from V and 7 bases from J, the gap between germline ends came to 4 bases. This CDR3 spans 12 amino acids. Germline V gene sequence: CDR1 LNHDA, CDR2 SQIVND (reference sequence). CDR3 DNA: TGTGCCAGTAGTATCGGGAATTCACCCCTCCACTTT. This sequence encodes CASSIGNSPLHF.

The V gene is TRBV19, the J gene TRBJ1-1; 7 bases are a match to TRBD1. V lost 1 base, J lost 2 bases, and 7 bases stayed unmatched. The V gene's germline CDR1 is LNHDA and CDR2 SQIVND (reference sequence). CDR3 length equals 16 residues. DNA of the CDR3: TGTGCCAGTAGTATAGGAGGGGCAGGGGGAAACACTGAAGCTTTCTTT. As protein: CASSIGGAGGNTEAFF.

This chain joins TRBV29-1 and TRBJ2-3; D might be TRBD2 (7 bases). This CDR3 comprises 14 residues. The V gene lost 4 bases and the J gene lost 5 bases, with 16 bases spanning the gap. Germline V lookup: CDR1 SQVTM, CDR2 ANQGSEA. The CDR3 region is CSVGKGGARDTQYF. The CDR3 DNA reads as TGCAGCGTTGGAAAAGGGGGGGCGCGAGATACGCAGTATTTT.

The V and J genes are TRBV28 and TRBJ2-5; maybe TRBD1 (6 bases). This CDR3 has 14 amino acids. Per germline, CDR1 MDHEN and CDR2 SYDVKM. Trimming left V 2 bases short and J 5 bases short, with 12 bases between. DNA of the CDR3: TGTGCCAGCAGTTTAAGGGGGTCGGTGGAGACCCAGTACTTC. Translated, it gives CASSLRGSVETQYF.

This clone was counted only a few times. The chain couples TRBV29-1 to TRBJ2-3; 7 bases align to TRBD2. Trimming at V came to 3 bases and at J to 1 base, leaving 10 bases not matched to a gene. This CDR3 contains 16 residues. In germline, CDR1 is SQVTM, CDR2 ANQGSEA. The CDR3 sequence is CSVEGGGGRGTDTQYF. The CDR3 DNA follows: TGCAGCGTTGAGGGGGGGGGTGGAAGGGGCACAGATACGCAGTATTTT.

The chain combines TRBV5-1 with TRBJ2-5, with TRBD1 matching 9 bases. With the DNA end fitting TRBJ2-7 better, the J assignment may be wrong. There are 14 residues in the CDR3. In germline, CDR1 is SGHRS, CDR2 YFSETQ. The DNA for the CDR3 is TGCGCCAGCAGCTTTAGGACAGGGGCCTACGAGCAGTACTTC. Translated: CASSFRTGAYEQYF.

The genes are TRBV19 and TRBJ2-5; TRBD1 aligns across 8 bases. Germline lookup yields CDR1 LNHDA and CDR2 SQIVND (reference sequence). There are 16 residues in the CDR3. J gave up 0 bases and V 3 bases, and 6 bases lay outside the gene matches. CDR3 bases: TGTGCCAGTAGTATCATGGGACAGGCGCACCAAGAGACCCAGTACTTC. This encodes CASSIMGQAHQETQYF.

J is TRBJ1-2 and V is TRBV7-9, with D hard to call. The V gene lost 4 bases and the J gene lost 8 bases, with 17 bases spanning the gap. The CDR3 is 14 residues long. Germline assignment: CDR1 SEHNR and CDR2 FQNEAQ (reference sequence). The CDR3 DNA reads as TGTGCCAGCAGCTACCCCTGGACTTCCGAGGGCTACACCTTC. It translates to CASSYPWTSEGYTF.

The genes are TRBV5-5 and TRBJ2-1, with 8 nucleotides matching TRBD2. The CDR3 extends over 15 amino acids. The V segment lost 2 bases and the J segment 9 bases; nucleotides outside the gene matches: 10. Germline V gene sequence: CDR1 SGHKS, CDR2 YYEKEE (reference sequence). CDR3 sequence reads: CASSFLPGGPGEQFF. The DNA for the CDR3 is TGTGCCAGCAGCTTTCTGCCGGGGGGGCCAGGTGAGCAGTTCTTC. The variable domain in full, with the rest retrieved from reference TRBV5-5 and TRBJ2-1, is DAGVTQSPTHLIKTRGQQVTLRCSPISGHKSVSWYQQVLGQGPQFIFQYYEKEERGRGNFPDRFSARQFPNYSSELNVNALLLGDSALYLCASSFLPGGPGEQFFGPGTRLTVL.

CDR3 region: CASSYVAGGNQPQHF. DNA of the CDR3: TGTGCCAGCAGTTATGTCGCGGGGGGGAATCAGCCCCAGCATTTT. The chain carries TRBV6-6 and TRBJ1-5; tentative D call: TRBD1 (5 bases). The CDR3 consists of 15 residues. Germline V gives CDR1 MNHNY, CDR2 SVGAGI (reference sequence). V shed 3 bases and J shed 4 bases, with 13 bases lying between them.